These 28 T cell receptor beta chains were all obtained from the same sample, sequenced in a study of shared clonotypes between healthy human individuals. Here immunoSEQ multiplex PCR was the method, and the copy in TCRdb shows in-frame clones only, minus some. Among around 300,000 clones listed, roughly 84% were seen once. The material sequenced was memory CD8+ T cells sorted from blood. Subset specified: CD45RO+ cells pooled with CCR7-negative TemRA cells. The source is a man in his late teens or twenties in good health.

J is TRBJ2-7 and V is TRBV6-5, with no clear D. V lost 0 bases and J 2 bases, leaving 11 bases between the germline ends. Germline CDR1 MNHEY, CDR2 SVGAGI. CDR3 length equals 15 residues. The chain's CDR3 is CASSYSNALAYEQYF. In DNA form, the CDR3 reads TGTGCCAGCAGTTACTCGAATGCGTTAGCCTACGAGCAGTACTTC.

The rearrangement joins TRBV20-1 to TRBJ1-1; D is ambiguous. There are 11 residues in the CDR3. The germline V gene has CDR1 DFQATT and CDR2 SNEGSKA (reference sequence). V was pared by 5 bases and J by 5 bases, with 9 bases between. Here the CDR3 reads CSAVLVTEAFF. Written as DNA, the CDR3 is TGCAGTGCTGTGCTGGTAACTGAAGCTTTCTTT.

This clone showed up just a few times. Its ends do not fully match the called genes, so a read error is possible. The DNA of the CDR3 is TGTGCCATCAGTGAGTCTGGGGGACAGGGAAAGGAGACCCAGTACTTC. It is translated as CAISESGGQGKETQYF. The chain joins TRBV6-1 to TRBJ2-5, with TRBD1 identical over 9 bases. This CDR3 is built from 16 residues. Germline CDR1 is MNHNS and CDR2 is SASEGT.

The CDR3 bases are TGTGCCAGCAGCCGCTGGGACAGCTCCTATAATTCACCCCTCCACTTT. Residues: CASSRWDSSYNSPLHF. The chain links TRBV7-6 to TRBJ1-6; 7 bases are shared with TRBD1. Germline V gene data show CDR1 as SGHVS and CDR2 as FNYEAQ. The trim removed 5 bases at V and 0 bases at J, leaving 4 bases unmatched. This CDR3 spans 16 amino acids.

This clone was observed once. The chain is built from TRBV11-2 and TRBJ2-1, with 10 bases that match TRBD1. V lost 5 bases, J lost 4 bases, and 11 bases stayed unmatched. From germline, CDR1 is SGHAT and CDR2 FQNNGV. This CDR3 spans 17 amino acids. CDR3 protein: CASSPDPGTGAYNEQFF. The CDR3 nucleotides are TGTGCCAGCAGCCCCGACCCCGGGACAGGGGCATACAATGAGCAGTTCTTC.

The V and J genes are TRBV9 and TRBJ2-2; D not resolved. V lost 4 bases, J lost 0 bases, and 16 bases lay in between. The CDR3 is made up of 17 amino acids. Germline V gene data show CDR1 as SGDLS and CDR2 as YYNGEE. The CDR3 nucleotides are TGTGCCAGCAGCCCCGACCCCGGCTCAGCGAACACCGGGGAGCTGTTTTTT. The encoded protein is CASSPDPGSANTGELFF. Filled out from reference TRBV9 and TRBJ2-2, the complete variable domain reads DSGVTQTPKHLITATGQRVTLRCSPRSGDLSVYWYQQSLDQGLQFLIQYYNGEERAKGNILERFSAQQFPDLHSELNLSSLELGDSALYFCASSPDPGSANTGELFFGEGSRLTVL.

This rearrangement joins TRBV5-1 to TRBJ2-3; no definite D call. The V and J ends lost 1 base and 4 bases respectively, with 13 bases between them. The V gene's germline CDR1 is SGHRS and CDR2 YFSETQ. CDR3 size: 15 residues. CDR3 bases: TGCGCCAGCAGCTTGCCCCAGTGGGTGGCAGATACGCAGTATTTT. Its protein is CASSLPQWVADTQYF.

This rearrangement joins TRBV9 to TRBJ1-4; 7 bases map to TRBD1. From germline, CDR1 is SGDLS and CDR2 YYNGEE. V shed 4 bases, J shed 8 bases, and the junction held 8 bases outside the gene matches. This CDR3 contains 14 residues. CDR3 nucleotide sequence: TGTGCCAGCAGCCCGGGACAGTGGACAGAAAAACTGTTTTTT. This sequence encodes CASSPGQWTEKLFF.

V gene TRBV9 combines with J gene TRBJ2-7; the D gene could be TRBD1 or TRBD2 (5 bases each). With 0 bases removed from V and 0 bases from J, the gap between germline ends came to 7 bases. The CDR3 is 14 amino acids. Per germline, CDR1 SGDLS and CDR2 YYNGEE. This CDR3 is CASSVDGTSYEQYF. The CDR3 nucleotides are TGTGCCAGCAGCGTAGATGGGACCTCCTACGAGCAGTACTTC.

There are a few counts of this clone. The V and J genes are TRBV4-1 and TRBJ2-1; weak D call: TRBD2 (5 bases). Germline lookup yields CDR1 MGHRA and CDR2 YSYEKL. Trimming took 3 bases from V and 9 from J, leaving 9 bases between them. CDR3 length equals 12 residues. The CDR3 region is CASSHAGIEQFF. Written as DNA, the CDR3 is TGCGCCAGCAGCCATGCCGGGATTGAGCAGTTCTTC.

The CDR3 sequence is CASSESTGTMNTEAFF. In DNA form, the CDR3 reads TGCGCCAGCAGTGAGTCAACAGGGACCATGAACACTGAAGCTTTCTTT. This chain uses TRBV10-1 with TRBJ1-1, with a tentative D call TRBD1 (6 bases). The CDR3 is made up of 16 amino acids. V lost 0 bases, J lost 0 bases, and 11 bases lay in between. CDR1 WNHNN and CDR2 SYGVQD come from the germline V gene (reference sequence).

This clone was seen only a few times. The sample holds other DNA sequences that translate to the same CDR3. CDR3 loop: CASSPSGESNQPQHF. In DNA form, the CDR3 reads TGTGCCAGCAGCCCCTCTGGGGAGAGCAATCAGCCCCAGCATTTT. The chain links TRBV11-2 to TRBJ1-5, with D uncertain. The CDR3 has 15 amino acids. Trimming left V 5 bases short and J 1 base short, with 12 bases between. The germline V gene has CDR1 SGHAT and CDR2 FQNNGV.

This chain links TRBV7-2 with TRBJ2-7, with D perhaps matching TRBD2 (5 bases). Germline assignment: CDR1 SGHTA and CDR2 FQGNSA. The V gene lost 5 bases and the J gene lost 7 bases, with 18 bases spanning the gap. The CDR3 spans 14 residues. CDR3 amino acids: CASSPLGGLREQYF. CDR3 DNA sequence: TGTGCCAGCAGCCCACTAGGCGGCTTGCGGGAGCAGTACTTC. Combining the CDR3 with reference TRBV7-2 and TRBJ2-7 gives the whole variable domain GAGVSQSPSNKVTEKGKDVELRCDPISGHTALYWYRQSLGQGLEFLIYFQGNSAPDKSGLPSDRFSAERTGGSVSTLTIQRTQQEDSAVYLCASSPLGGLREQYFGPGTRLTVT.

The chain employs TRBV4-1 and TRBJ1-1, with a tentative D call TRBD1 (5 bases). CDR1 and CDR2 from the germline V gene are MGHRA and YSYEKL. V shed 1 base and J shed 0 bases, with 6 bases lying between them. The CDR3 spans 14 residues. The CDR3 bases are TGCGCCAGCAGCCAAGGACAGATGAACACTGAAGCTTTCTTT. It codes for CASSQGQMNTEAFF.

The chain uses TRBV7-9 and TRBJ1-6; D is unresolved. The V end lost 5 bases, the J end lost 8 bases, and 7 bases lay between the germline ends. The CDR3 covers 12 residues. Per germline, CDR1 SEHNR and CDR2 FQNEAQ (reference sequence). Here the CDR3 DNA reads TGTGCCAGCAGCGAAGGATATTCACCCCTCCACTTT. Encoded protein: CASSEGYSPLHF.

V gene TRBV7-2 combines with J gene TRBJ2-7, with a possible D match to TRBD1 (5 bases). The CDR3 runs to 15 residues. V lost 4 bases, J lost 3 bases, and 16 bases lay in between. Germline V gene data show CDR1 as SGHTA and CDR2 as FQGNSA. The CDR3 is CASSSTVHPYYEQYF. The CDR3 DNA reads TGTGCCAGCAGCTCGACAGTGCACCCATACTACGAGCAGTACTTC. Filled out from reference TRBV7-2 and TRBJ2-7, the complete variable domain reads GAGVSQSPSNKVTEKGKDVELRCDPISGHTALYWYRQSLGQGLEFLIYFQGNSAPDKSGLPSDRFSAERTGGSVSTLTIQRTQQEDSAVYLCASSSTVHPYYEQYFGPGTRLTVT.

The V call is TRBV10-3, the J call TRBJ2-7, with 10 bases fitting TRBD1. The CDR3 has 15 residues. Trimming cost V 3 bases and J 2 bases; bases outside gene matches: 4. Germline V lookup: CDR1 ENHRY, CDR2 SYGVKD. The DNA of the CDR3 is TGTGCCATCAGTGACCAGGACAGGGGGACCTACGAGCAGTACTTC. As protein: CAISDQDRGTYEQYF.

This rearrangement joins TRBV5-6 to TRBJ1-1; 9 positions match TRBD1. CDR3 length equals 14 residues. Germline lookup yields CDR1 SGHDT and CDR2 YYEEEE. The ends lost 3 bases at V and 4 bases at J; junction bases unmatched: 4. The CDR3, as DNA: TGTGCCAGCAGCTGGGGACAGGGAGCCACTGAAGCTTTCTTT. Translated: CASSWGQGATEAFF.

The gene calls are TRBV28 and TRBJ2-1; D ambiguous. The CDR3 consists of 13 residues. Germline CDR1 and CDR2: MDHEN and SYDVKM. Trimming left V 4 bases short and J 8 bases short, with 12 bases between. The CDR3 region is CASSYSLSDEQFF. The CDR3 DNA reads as TGTGCCAGCAGTTACTCCCTTTCCGATGAGCAGTTCTTC.

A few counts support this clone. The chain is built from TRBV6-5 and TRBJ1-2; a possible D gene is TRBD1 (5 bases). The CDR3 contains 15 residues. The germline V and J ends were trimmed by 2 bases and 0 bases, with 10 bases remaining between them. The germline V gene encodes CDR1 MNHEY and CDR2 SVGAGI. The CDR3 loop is CASSYDGAANYGYTF. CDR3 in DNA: TGTGCCAGCAGTTACGACGGGGCGGCTAACTATGGCTACACCTTC.

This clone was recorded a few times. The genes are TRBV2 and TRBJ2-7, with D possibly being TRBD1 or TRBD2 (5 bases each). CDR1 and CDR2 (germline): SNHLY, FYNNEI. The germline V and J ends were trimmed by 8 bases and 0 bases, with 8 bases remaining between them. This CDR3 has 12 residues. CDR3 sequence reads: CASAGSSYEQYF. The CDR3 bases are TGTGCCAGCGCAGGGAGCTCCTACGAGCAGTACTTC.

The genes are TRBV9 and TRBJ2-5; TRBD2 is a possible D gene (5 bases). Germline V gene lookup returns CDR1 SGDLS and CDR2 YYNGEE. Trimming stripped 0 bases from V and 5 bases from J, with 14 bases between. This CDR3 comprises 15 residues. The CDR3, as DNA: TGTGCCAGCAGCGTAGAGGCGGATGGAGGTGAGACCCAGTACTTC. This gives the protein CASSVEADGGETQYF.

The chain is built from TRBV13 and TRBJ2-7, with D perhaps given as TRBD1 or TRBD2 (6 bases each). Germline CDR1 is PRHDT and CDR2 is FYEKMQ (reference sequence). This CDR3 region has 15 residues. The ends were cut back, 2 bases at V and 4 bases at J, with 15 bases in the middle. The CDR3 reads CASSLKGQGRYEQYF. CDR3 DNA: TGTGCCAGCAGCTTAAAGGGTCAGGGGAGGTACGAGCAGTACTTC.

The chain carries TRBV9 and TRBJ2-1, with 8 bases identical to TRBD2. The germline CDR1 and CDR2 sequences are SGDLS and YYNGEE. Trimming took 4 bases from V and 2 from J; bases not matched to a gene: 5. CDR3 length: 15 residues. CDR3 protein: CASSFSGVAYNEQFF. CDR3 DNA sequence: TGTGCCAGCAGCTTTAGCGGGGTGGCCTACAATGAGCAGTTCTTC.

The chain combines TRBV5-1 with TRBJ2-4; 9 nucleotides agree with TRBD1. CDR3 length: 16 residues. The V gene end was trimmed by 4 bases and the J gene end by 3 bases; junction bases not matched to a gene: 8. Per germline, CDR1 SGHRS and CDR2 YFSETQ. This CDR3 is CASSLWTGVIKNIQYF. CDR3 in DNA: TGCGCCAGCAGCCTATGGACAGGGGTTATCAAAAACATTCAGTACTTC. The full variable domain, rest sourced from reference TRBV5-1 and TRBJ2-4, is KAGVTQTPRYLIKTRGQQVTLSCSPISGHRSVSWYQQTPGQGLQFLFEYFSETQRNKGNFPGRFSGRQFSNSRSEMNVSTLELGDSALYLCASSLWTGVIKNIQYFGAGTRLSVL.

The CDR3 region has the DNA TGTGCCAGCAGCTTACTGGCGGGAGAACTTCCACAGTATTTT. It specifies CASSLLAGELPQYF. This rearrangement joins TRBV7-2 to TRBJ2-3, with 7 bases fitting TRBD2. Germline V gene lookup returns CDR1 SGHTA and CDR2 FQGNSA. The CDR3 is 14 amino acids. Unmatched junction bases numbered 11, after V lost 2 bases and J lost 12 bases.

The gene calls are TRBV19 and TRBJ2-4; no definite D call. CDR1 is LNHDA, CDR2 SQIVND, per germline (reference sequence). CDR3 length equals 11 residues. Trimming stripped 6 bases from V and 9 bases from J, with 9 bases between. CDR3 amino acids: CASSDFGIQYF. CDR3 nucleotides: TGTGCCAGTAGCGACTTCGGCATTCAGTACTTC.

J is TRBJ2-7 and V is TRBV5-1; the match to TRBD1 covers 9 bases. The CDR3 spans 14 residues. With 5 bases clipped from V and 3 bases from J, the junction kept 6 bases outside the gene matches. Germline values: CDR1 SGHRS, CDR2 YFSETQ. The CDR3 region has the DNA TGCGCCAGCAGTTCCGGGACAGGGCTCTACGAGCAGTACTTC. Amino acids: CASSSGTGLYEQYF.